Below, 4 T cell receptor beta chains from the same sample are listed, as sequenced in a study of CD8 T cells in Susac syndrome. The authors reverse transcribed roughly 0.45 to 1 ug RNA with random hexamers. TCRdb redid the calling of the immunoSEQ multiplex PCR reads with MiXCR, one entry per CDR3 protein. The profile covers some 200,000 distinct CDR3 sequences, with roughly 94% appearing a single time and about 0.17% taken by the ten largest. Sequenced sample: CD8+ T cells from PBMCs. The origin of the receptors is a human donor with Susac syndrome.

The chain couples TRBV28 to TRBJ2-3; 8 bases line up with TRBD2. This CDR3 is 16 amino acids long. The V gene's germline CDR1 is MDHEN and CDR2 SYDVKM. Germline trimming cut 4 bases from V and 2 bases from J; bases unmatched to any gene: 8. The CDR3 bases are TGTGCCAGCAGTTCCACTCCAGCGGGGGACACAGATACGCAGTATTTT. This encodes CASSSTPAGDTDTQYF.

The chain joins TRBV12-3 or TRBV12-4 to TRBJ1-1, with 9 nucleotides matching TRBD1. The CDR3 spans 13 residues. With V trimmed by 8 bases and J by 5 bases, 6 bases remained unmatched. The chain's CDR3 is CASGRDRGTEAFF. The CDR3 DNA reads TGTGCCAGCGGACGAGACAGGGGGACTGAAGCTTTCTTT.

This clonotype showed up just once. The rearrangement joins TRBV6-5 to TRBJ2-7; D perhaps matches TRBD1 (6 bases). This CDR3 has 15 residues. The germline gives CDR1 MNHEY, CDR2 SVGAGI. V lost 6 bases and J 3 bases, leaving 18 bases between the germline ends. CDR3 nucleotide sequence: TGTGCCAGCAGCTACGACCTGTCGGACAGCTACGAGCAGTACTTC. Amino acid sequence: CASSYDLSDSYEQYF.

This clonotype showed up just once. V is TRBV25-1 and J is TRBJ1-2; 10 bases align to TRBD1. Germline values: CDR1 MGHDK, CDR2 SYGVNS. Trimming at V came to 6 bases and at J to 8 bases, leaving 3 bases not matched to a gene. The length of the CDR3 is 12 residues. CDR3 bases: TGTGCCAGCAGGACAGGGGGCGAGGGCTACACCTTC. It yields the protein CASRTGGEGYTF.